This TCR beta chain comes out of a study of shared clonotypes between healthy human individuals. Investigators spread the genomic DNA of each subset evenly over several immunoSEQ plates. Assay used: immunoSEQ multiplex PCR; TCRdb lists only in-frame clones, some missing. Of approximately 2.1 million clones listed, just over 90% are singletons. Healthy and HIV-negative, the adult donors had no recent acute infections or vaccinations. Splitting of CD4+ cells produced CD45RA+ naive and CD45RA-negative memory subsets. Overall study findings and caveats: Depth was large, yet rarefaction showed that sorted-subset sequencing was incomplete.

This clone was found once. Antigen unknown. Germline V gene data show CDR1 as MDHEN and CDR2 as SYDVKM. Trimming pared 5 bases from V and 0 bases from J, leaving 17 bases between. This CDR3 region has 17 residues. The chain carries TRBV28 and TRBJ2-1; no clear D gene. This clonotype was obtained from a man younger than 30 in good health. Some clones in this sample may be carry-over from other donors' samples. The sequenced material came from naive CD4+ T cells from PBMCs. Subset defined: CD45RA+ positively selected. The CDR3 region is CASSQRPAVRSYNEQFF. CDR3 nucleotide sequence: TGTGCCAGCAGTCAACGTCCCGCTGTCCGCTCCTACAATGAGCAGTTCTTC.